This T cell receptor beta chain was found in a study of CD8+ T cells in alopecia areata. Broader study findings: Normal scalp had lower clonality than lesional scalp, with alopecia totalis/universalis lesions showing this most strongly. TCR sharing was clearer in mice than between patients, perhaps partly owing to patient HLA diversity.

On this clone: Its antigen is as yet unknown.

RNA extraction and reverse transcription yielded cDNA as sequencing template. Assay: immunoSEQ multiplex PCR; the TCRdb copy retains only in-frame clones and omits some. The sample carries about 200,000 clones, 56% recorded once. The clonotype originates from a human donor in good health. The sample was CD8+ T cells sorted from blood.

CDR3 region: CASSPSLDRASGTEAFF. The CDR3 nucleotides are TGTGCCAGCAGCCCATCTCTCGACAGGGCGAGTGGAACTGAAGCTTTCTTT. The chain has TRBV7-9 and TRBJ1-1; 7 bases align to TRBD1. Germline V gene sequence: CDR1 SEHNR, CDR2 FQNEAQ (reference sequence). The CDR3 runs 17 residues. V dropped 5 bases and J dropped 5; count of bases not matched to a gene: 17.